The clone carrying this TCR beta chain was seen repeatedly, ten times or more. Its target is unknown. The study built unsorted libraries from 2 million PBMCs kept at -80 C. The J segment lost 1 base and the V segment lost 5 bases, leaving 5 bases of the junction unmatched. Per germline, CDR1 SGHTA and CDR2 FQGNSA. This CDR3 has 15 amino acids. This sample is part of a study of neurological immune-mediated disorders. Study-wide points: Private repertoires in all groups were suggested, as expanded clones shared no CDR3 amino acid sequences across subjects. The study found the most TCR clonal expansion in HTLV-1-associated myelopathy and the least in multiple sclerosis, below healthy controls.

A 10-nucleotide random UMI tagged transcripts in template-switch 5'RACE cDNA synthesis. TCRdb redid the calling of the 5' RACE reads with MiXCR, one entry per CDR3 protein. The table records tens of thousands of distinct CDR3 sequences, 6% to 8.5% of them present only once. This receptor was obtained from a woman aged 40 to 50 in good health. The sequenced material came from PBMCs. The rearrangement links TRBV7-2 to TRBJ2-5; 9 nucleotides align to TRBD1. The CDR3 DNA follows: TGTGCCAGCAGCATAGGGACAGGGCCCCAAGAGACCCAGTACTTC. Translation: CASSIGTGPQETQYF.